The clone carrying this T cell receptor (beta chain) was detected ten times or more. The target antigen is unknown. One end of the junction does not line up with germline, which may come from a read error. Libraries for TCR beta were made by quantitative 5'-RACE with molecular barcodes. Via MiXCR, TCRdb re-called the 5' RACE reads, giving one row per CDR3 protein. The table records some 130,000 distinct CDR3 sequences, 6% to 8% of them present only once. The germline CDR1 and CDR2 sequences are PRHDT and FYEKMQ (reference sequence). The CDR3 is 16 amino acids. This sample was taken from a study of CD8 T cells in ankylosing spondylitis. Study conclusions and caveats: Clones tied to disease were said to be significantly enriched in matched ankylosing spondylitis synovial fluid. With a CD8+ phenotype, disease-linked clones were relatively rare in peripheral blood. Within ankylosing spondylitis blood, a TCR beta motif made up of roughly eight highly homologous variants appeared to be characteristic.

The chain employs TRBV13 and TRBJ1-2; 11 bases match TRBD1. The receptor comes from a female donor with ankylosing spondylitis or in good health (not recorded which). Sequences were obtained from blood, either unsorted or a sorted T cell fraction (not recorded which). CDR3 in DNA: TGTGCCAGCAGCTTAGCGCAAATAGTACCGGGACAGGGGGTCCCCTTC. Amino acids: CASSLAQIVPGQGVPF.